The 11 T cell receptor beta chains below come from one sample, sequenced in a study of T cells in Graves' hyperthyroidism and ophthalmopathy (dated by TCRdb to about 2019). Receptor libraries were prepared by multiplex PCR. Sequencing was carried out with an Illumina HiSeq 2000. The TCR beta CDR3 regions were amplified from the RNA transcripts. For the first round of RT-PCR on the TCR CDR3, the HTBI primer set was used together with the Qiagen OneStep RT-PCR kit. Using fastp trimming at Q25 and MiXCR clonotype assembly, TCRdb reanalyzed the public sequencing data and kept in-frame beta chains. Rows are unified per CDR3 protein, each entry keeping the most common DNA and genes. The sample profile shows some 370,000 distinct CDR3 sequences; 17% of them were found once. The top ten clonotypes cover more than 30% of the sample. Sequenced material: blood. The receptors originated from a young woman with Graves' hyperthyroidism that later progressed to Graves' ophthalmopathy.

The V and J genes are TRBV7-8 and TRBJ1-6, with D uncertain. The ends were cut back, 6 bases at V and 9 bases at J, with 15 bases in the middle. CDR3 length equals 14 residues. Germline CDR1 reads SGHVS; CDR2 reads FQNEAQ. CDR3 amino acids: CASSTLSFGSPLHF. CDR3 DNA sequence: TGTGCCAGCAGTACACTTAGTTTCGGTTCACCCCTCCACTTT.

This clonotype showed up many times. The CDR3 DNA sequence: TGTGCCAGCACTGGGACTAGCGGGAGTCCATCGTACAATGAGCAGTTCTTC. It is translated as CASTGTSGSPSYNEQFF. The J gene is TRBJ2-1, the V gene TRBV2, with 14 positions matching TRBD2. CDR3 length: 17 amino acids. The germline V gene encodes CDR1 SNHLY and CDR2 FYNNEI. J was trimmed by 4 bases and V by 7 bases; bases with no gene match: 9.

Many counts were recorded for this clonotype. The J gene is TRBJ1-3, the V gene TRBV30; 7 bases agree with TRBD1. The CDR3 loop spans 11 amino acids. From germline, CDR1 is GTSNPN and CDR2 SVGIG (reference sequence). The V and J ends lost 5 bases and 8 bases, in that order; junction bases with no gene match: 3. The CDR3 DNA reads TGTGCCTGGGACAGGGCCTACACCATATATTTT. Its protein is CAWDRAYTIYF.

The CDR3 sequence is CAWNREFPGELFF. CDR3 coding DNA: TGTGCCTGGAATCGGGAGTTTCCCGGGGAGCTGTTTTTT. V is TRBV30 and J is TRBJ2-2; tentatively, D is TRBD2 (6 bases). CDR1 and CDR2 (germline): GTSNPN, SVGIG (reference sequence). This CDR3 contains 13 residues. V dropped 4 bases and J dropped 6 bases, with 12 bases sitting between them.

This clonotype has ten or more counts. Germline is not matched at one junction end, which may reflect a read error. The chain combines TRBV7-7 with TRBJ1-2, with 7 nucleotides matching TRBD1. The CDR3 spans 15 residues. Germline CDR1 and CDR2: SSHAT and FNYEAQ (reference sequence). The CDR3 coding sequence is TGTGCTAGCAGCTTAGCCCTGACAGGGATCTATGGCTACACCTTC. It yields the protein CASSLALTGIYGYTF.

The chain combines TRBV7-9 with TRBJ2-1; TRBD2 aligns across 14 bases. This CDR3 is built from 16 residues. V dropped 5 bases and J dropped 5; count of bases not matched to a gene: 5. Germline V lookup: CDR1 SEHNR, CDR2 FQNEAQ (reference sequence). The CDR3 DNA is TGTGCCAGCAGCCCGCCGGGACTAGCGGGAGACAATGAGCAGTTCTTC. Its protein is CASSPPGLAGDNEQFF.

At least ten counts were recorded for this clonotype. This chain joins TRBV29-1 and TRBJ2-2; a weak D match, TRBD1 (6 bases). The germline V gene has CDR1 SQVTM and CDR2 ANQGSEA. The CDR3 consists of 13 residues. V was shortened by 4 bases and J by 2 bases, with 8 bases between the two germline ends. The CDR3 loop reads CSVAGQNTGELFF. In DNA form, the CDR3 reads TGCAGCGTTGCGGGACAAAACACCGGGGAGCTGTTTTTT.

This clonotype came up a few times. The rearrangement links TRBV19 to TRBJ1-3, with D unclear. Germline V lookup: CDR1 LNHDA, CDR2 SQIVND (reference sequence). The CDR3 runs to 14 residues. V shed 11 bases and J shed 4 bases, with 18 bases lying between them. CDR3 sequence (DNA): TGTGCCTCCGGGCCCGCCGCGTGGGGAAACACCATATATTTT. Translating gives CASGPAAWGNTIYF.

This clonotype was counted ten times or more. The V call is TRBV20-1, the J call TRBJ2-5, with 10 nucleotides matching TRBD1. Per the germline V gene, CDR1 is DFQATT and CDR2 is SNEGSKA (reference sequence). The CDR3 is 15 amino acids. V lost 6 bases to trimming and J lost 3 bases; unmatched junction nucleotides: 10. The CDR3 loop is CSATEPGQGKETQYF. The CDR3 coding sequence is TGCAGTGCCACAGAGCCGGGACAGGGGAAAGAGACCCAGTACTTC.

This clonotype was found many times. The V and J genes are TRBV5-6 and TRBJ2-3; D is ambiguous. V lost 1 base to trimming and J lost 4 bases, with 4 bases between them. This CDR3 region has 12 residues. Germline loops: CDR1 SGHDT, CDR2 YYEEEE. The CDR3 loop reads CASSLFADTQYF. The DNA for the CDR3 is TGTGCCAGCAGCTTGTTCGCAGATACGCAGTATTTT.

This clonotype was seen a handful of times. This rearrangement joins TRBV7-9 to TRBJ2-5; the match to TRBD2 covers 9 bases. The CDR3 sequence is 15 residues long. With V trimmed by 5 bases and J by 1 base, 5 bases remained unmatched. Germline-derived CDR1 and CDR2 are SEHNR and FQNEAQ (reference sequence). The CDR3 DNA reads TGTGCCAGCAGCCGGGCAGCGGGGGGCCAAGAGACCCAGTACTTC. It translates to CASSRAAGGQETQYF.